This T cell receptor (beta chain) was captured by sequencing in a study of T cells after posttransplantation cyclophosphamide. Study-wide findings and caveats: Recipient CMV seropositivity and CMV reactivation strongly tracked TRB clonality. Later post-transplant blood repertoires were often dominated by donor CD8+ memory clones.

About this clone: Antigen unknown.

Germline V gene data show CDR1 as SEHNR and CDR2 as FQNEAQ (reference sequence). The germline V and J ends were trimmed by 1 base and 5 bases, with 15 bases remaining between them. The CDR3 loop spans 16 amino acids. The data were produced by immunoSEQ multiplex PCR, yet TCRdb's version contains in-frame clones alone and is incomplete. This sample has some 420 clones, with approximately 86% found just once. J is TRBJ1-3 and V is TRBV7-9; tentatively, D is TRBD1 (5 bases). Sequenced sample: CD8+ T cells sorted from bone marrow. This sequence was found in a man in his forties or fifties. The CDR3, as DNA: TGTGCCAGCAGCTTAGGGGGCCAACAGGCCCGAAACACCATATATTTT. Its translation: CASSLGGQQARNTIYF.